This entry describes one T cell receptor (beta chain). Antigen: not known. This sample is drawn from a study of T cell responses to AZD1222 COVID-19 vaccine. Here immunoSEQ multiplex PCR was the method, and the copy in TCRdb shows in-frame clones only, minus some. Here the sample spans about 99,000 clones, 88% being singletons. General study findings and limits: Close to half of spike-specific TCRs reportedly recognize unmutated variant regions. Donor demographics were predominantly white British with a female majority; clonal diversity may be underestimated. Along spike, vaccine-associated CD4 TCRs were found throughout, with dominance at 160-218 and 743-854. Recipients of AZD1222 seropositive at baseline numbered only 5 or 6.

This sequence was found in an adult in good health. This material consisted of peripheral blood, taken on day 0 of AZD1222 vaccination.

CDR3 coding DNA: TGTGCCAGCAGCCCGGCAAGGGGGGCCGGGGAAAAACTGTTTTTT. It specifies CASSPARGAGEKLFF. The chain employs TRBV5-8 and TRBJ1-4, with D maybe TRBD1 (6 bases). The CDR3 loop spans 15 amino acids. Germline CDR1 and CDR2: SGHTS and YDEGEE. With 4 bases removed from V and 8 bases from J, the gap between germline ends came to 18 bases.